Following are 30 T cell receptor beta chains from one sample sequenced in a study of shared clonotypes between healthy human individuals. Measured with immunoSEQ multiplex PCR; TCRdb has only the in-frame clones, and not every one. The data hold around 2,000,000 clones, with approximately 94% observed a single time. As defined, naive CD8 cells were CD45RO-negative and positively selected for CCR7, with terminally differentiated effector memory CD45RA+ cells excluded. Input material: naive CD8+ T cells sorted from blood. The receptor source for this set is a man aged 18-30 years in good health.

This chain uses TRBV27 with TRBJ2-7; possible D gene TRBD2, 6 bases. Germline lookup yields CDR1 MNHEY and CDR2 SMNVEV (reference sequence). This CDR3 comprises 13 residues. The V gene lost 5 bases and the J gene lost 11 bases, with 19 bases spanning the gap. The CDR3 loop is CASSPTLEGRKYF. DNA for the CDR3: TGTGCCAGCAGTCCAACGTTGGAGGGACGCAAGTACTTC.

The CDR3 loop is CAAGTGGLEQYF. DNA of the CDR3: TGTGCTGCCGGGACAGGGGGTCTCGAGCAGTACTTC. The chain combines TRBV6-5 with TRBJ2-7, with 11 bases aligning to TRBD1. The germline V gene has CDR1 MNHEY and CDR2 SVGAGI. This CDR3 contains 12 residues.

V is TRBV25-1 and J is TRBJ2-7; 9 nucleotides agree with TRBD1. This CDR3 spans 16 amino acids. CDR1 and CDR2 from the germline V gene are MGHDK and SYGVNS. The J segment lost 1 base and the V segment lost 4 bases, leaving 8 bases of the junction unmatched. CDR3 residues: CASSGRTGAFSYEQYF. In DNA form, the CDR3 reads TGTGCCAGCAGTGGTCGGACAGGGGCCTTTTCCTACGAGCAGTACTTC.

A remark on this clone: At the DNA level, this CDR3 is encoded by other sequences in the same sample as well. The chain links TRBV19 to TRBJ1-4; TRBD1 aligns across 7 bases. CDR3 length: 16 residues. Trimming removed 5 bases from V and 1 base from J; junction bases left unmatched: 7. CDR1 and CDR2 (germline): LNHDA, SQIVND (reference sequence). CDR3 sequence: CASSRDREGTNEKLFF. The CDR3 DNA sequence: TGTGCCAGTAGTCGAGACAGGGAGGGAACTAATGAAAAACTGTTTTTT.

Comment on this clone: The same CDR3 can be traced to other DNA sequences in this sample. The chain recombines TRBV19 with TRBJ2-5; 8 bases line up with TRBD1. Germline values: CDR1 LNHDA, CDR2 SQIVND (reference sequence). V lost 5 bases to trimming and J lost 3 bases; unmatched junction nucleotides: 2. The CDR3 is 13 residues long. CDR3 region: CASSVDREETQYF. In DNA, the CDR3 is TGTGCCAGTAGTGTGGACAGGGAAGAGACCCAGTACTTC. Combining the CDR3 with reference TRBV19 and TRBJ2-5 gives the whole variable domain DGGITQSPKYLFRKEGQNVTLSCEQNLNHDAMYWYRQDPGQGLRLIYYSQIVNDFQKGDIAEGYSVSREKKESFPLTVTSAQKNPTAFYLCASSVDREETQYFGPGTRLLVL.

The chain links TRBV11-2 to TRBJ1-4, with D tentatively TRBD1 (5 bases). Per the germline V gene, CDR1 is SGHAT and CDR2 is FQNNGV. The CDR3 is 16 residues long. Trimming left V 5 bases short and J 8 bases short, with 21 bases between. The CDR3 coding sequence is TGTGCCAGCAGCCAATTCTATCTCGGGGCGGGGGAAAAACTGTTTTTT. Its protein product is CASSQFYLGAGEKLFF. The full variable domain, its missing parts supplied by reference TRBV11-2 and TRBJ1-4, is EAGVAQSPRYKIIEKRQSVAFWCNPISGHATLYWYQQILGQGPKLLIQFQNNGVVDDSQLPKDRFSAERLKGVDSTLKIQPAKLEDSAVYLCASSQFYLGAGEKLFFGSGTQLSVL.

The V call is TRBV6-5, the J call TRBJ2-7; D is undetermined. This CDR3 is 14 amino acids long. Germline values: CDR1 MNHEY, CDR2 SVGAGI. Trimming took 6 bases from V and 0 from J, leaving 12 bases between them. The CDR3 loop is CASRPLDSSYEQYF. CDR3 sequence (DNA): TGTGCCAGCAGACCCTTAGATAGCTCCTACGAGCAGTACTTC.

The table lists this clone with a count of one. This chain connects TRBV27 to TRBJ2-7; perhaps TRBD2 as D (5 bases). Germline CDR1 reads MNHEY; CDR2 reads SMNVEV (reference sequence). Trimming shortened V by 2 bases and J by 0 bases, and 11 bases separated the two germline ends. The CDR3 runs to 15 residues. CDR3 nucleotide sequence: TGTGCCAGCAGTTTAATGGGAGAAATCTCCTACGAGCAGTACTTC. It codes for CASSLMGEISYEQYF.

The chain links TRBV10-2 to TRBJ2-5; a weak D match, TRBD2 (5 bases). The CDR3 has 13 residues. Germline lookup yields CDR1 WSHSY and CDR2 SAAADI. Deletions cut 3 bases from V and 7 bases from J, with 12 bases between. CDR3 in DNA: TGCGCCAGCAGTGAAGTAGCGAGAGGGACCCAGTACTTC. Protein product: CASSEVARGTQYF.

This clone showed up just once. This chain uses TRBV10-3 with TRBJ2-1; no reliable D call. In germline, CDR1 is ENHRY, CDR2 SYGVKD. The CDR3 spans 16 residues. The V and J ends lost 3 bases and 1 base respectively, with 13 bases between them. The CDR3 region has the DNA TGTGCCATCAGTGATGGCGAGTTGAGTTCCTACAATGAGCAGTTCTTC. Amino acid sequence: CAISDGELSSYNEQFF.

The chain is built from TRBV5-4 and TRBJ2-2, with a tentative D call TRBD2 (5 bases). Trimming cost V 2 bases and J 5 bases, with 13 bases left between them. The CDR3 sequence is 15 residues long. From germline, CDR1 is SGHNT and CDR2 YYREEE (reference sequence). CDR3 DNA sequence: TGTGCCAGCAGCTTCCCGGGGTGGAGTACCGGGGAGCTGTTTTTT. Translated, it gives CASSFPGWSTGELFF. The variable domain in full, completed from reference TRBV5-4 and TRBJ2-2, reads ETGVTQSPTHLIKTRGQQVTLRCSSQSGHNTVSWYQQALGQGPQFIFQYYREEENGRGNFPPRFSGLQFPNYSSELNVNALELDDSALYLCASSFPGWSTGELFFGEGSRLTVL.

The genes are TRBV4-1 and TRBJ2-7, with D possibly being TRBD1 or TRBD2 (5 bases each). This CDR3 is built from 14 residues. Trimming pared 0 bases from V and 1 base from J, leaving 7 bases between. CDR1 MGHRA and CDR2 YSYEKL come from the germline V gene. The CDR3 coding sequence is TGCGCCAGCAGCCAAGAGGGGGTATCCTACGAGCAGTACTTC. It yields the protein CASSQEGVSYEQYF.

The V call is TRBV6-1, the J call TRBJ2-1; D is tentatively TRBD1 or TRBD2 (5 bases each). This CDR3 is 16 amino acids long. With 2 bases removed from V and 12 bases from J, the gap between germline ends came to 23 bases. Germline CDR1 and CDR2: MNHNS and SASEGT. The CDR3 sequence is CASSETGGWSPDGQFF. The CDR3 bases are TGTGCCAGCAGTGAAACTGGGGGATGGAGCCCGGACGGGCAGTTCTTC.

The chain is built from TRBV11-2 and TRBJ2-7; no clear D gene. The V end was cut by 5 bases, the J end by 3 bases, with 20 bases between. Germline-derived CDR1 and CDR2 are SGHAT and FQNNGV. The CDR3 runs to 16 residues. CDR3 sequence reads: CASSQPSGSLRYEQYF. The CDR3 coding sequence is TGTGCCAGCAGCCAACCGTCTGGGTCTCTACGCTACGAGCAGTACTTC.

The CDR3 here is CASSNWTGDQETQYF. CDR3 bases: TGTGCCAGCAGTAACTGGACAGGAGACCAAGAGACCCAGTACTTC. The genes are TRBV6-6 and TRBJ2-5; 7 bases are shared with TRBD1. Germline V gene sequence: CDR1 MNHNY, CDR2 SVGAGI (reference sequence). V shed 5 bases and J 0 bases; nucleotides not matched to a gene: 6. CDR3 size: 15 residues.

This clone has just one count. The J gene is TRBJ2-7, the V gene TRBV7-2, with 11 bases aligning to TRBD2. CDR1 and CDR2 (germline): SGHTA, FQGNSA. V shed 4 bases, J shed 6 bases, and the junction held 20 bases outside the gene matches. This CDR3 region has 19 residues. Written as DNA, the CDR3 is TGTGCCAGCAGCTACATCACCAGGACACTAGCGGGAGATCTTCCCGAGCAGTACTTC. Translation gives CASSYITRTLAGDLPEQYF.

This clone was observed once. V is TRBV19 and J is TRBJ1-1; D ambiguous. Trimming removed 6 bases at V and 0 bases at J, with 14 bases between. Germline assignment: CDR1 LNHDA and CDR2 SQIVND (reference sequence). CDR3 length equals 15 residues. The CDR3 coding sequence is TGTGCCAGTAGCCCCGGCAGCGACATGAACACTGAAGCTTTCTTT. It specifies CASSPGSDMNTEAFF.

V and J are TRBV7-9 and TRBJ2-7; D might be TRBD1 or TRBD2, each matching 6 bases. The germline V gene encodes CDR1 SEHNR and CDR2 FQNEAQ (reference sequence). The V end lost 1 base, the J end lost 2 bases, and 15 bases lay between the germline ends. This CDR3 contains 16 residues. CDR3 region: CASSLGGALLAYEQYF. The CDR3 region has the DNA TGTGCCAGCAGCTTAGGGGGGGCTTTATTGGCCTACGAGCAGTACTTC.

The chain employs TRBV5-4 and TRBJ1-3; no clear D gene. The V gene lost 1 base and the J gene lost 4 bases, with 12 bases spanning the gap. Germline V gene lookup returns CDR1 SGHNT and CDR2 YYREEE (reference sequence). The CDR3 is 15 residues long. CDR3 residues: CASSLRGNLGNTIYF. The CDR3 bases are TGTGCCAGCAGCTTGCGAGGGAACTTGGGAAACACCATATATTTT.

The chain has TRBV4-1 and TRBJ2-5; D not certain. Trimming stripped 4 bases from V and 5 bases from J, with 14 bases between. The CDR3 is made up of 14 amino acids. CDR1 and CDR2 from the germline V gene are MGHRA and YSYEKL. Here the CDR3 reads CASSPQVGQETQYF. CDR3 in DNA: TGCGCCAGCAGCCCCCAAGTGGGTCAGGAGACCCAGTACTTC.

J is TRBJ2-5 and V is TRBV9; a possible D gene is TRBD2 (7 bases). V was clipped by 1 base and J by 0 bases, with 10 bases between them. CDR1 and CDR2 (germline): SGDLS, YYNGEE. The CDR3 sequence is 15 residues long. The CDR3 DNA reads as TGTGCCAGCAGCGTAAACGGGGGGCACCAAGAGACCCAGTACTTC. It specifies CASSVNGGHQETQYF.

The V gene is TRBV7-2, the J gene TRBJ2-7; 7 bases line up with TRBD2. V lost 1 base, J lost 7 bases, and 7 bases stayed unmatched. CDR1 and CDR2 from the germline V gene are SGHTA and FQGNSA. CDR3 size: 14 residues. CDR3 coding DNA: TGTGCCAGCAGCTTAGGGACGGGAGGAGTTGAGCAGTACTTC. Amino acid sequence: CASSLGTGGVEQYF.

This clone was seen only once. Other DNA variants within this sample encode the same CDR3. The DNA of the CDR3 is TGTGCCAGCAGCTTAGCGGGGGGGGTGGAGACCCAGTACTTC. This encodes CASSLAGGVETQYF. V usage is TRBV11-2 and J usage is TRBJ2-5; 8 nucleotides agree with TRBD2. The V and J ends lost 1 base and 5 bases, in that order; junction bases with no gene match: 3. There are 14 residues in the CDR3. From germline, CDR1 is SGHAT and CDR2 FQNNGV. Full variable domain (missing parts from reference TRBV11-2 and TRBJ2-5): EAGVAQSPRYKIIEKRQSVAFWCNPISGHATLYWYQQILGQGPKLLIQFQNNGVVDDSQLPKDRFSAERLKGVDSTLKIQPAKLEDSAVYLCASSLAGGVETQYFGPGTRLLVL.

This clone occurred once. The chain has TRBV7-9 and TRBJ2-3, with 7 bases aligning to TRBD2. The trim removed 2 bases at V and 0 bases at J, leaving 5 bases unmatched. This CDR3 is built from 16 residues. The germline gives CDR1 SEHNR, CDR2 FQNEAQ (reference sequence). The CDR3 region has the DNA TGTGCCAGCAGCTTACTAGCGGTAACTAGCACAGATACGCAGTATTTT. Protein: CASSLLAVTSTDTQYF.

This clone was seen only once. Other nucleotide sequences from this sample produce the same CDR3. The CDR3 coding sequence is TGCGCCAGCAGCCAAGAGGGTAATTCACCCCTCCACTTT. This translates into CASSQEGNSPLHF. This chain links TRBV4-3 with TRBJ1-6; D gene unclear. Trimming removed 0 bases from V and 6 bases from J, with 3 bases in between. This CDR3 is 13 amino acids long. Germline V gene lookup returns CDR1 LGHNA and CDR2 YSLEER.

CDR3 DNA sequence: TGTGCCAGCAGTTTATCCGCGGGAAACGACTATGGCTACACCTTC. It is translated as CASSLSAGNDYGYTF. The J gene is TRBJ1-2, the V gene TRBV27; D gene unclear. The CDR3 extends over 15 amino acids. V was shortened by 0 bases and J by 3 bases, with 11 bases between the two germline ends. The germline V gene encodes CDR1 MNHEY and CDR2 SMNVEV (reference sequence).

V usage is TRBV9 and J usage is TRBJ1-1; 8 bases align to TRBD1. Per germline, CDR1 SGDLS and CDR2 YYNGEE. J gave up 7 bases and V 2 bases, and 4 bases lay outside the gene matches. The CDR3 covers 13 residues. CDR3 nucleotide sequence: TGTGCCAGCAGCGTCGGACAGGGATTTGAAGCTTTCTTT. This encodes CASSVGQGFEAFF.

This clone was recorded only once. The rearrangement links TRBV28 to TRBJ2-7; 7 positions match TRBD1. Germline-derived CDR1 and CDR2 are MDHEN and SYDVKM. The CDR3 consists of 13 residues. J gave up 5 bases and V 5 bases, and 6 bases lay outside the gene matches. CDR3 protein: CASSADTGDEQYF. Here the CDR3 DNA reads TGTGCCAGCAGTGCCGATACAGGGGACGAGCAGTACTTC.

The chain couples TRBV13 to TRBJ2-3; D is perhaps TRBD1 (6 bases). The CDR3 runs to 15 residues. Trimming removed 5 bases from V and 3 bases from J, with 15 bases in between. CDR1 PRHDT and CDR2 FYEKMQ come from the germline V gene (reference sequence). The chain's CDR3 is CASSALPQGTDTQYF. DNA of the CDR3: TGTGCCAGCAGCGCCTTGCCACAGGGAACAGATACGCAGTATTTT.

The chain combines TRBV27 with TRBJ1-3; TRBD1 aligns across 9 bases. From germline, CDR1 is MNHEY and CDR2 SMNVEV (reference sequence). This CDR3 has 16 amino acids. Trimming removed 3 bases from V and 2 bases from J; junction bases left unmatched: 5. Here the CDR3 reads CASSFPRTGAGNTIYF. CDR3 in DNA: TGTGCCAGCAGTTTCCCCCGGACAGGGGCTGGAAACACCATATATTTT.